This TCR beta chain was obtained from a study of blood T cell repertoires in COVID-19. Study-wide context: The cDNA or gDNA used as material had been derived from T cells, B-cell-depleted T cells, or PBMCs.

Per the study methods: Researchers report that nucleated cell counts were estimated from reference gene primer amplification. The table came from immunoSEQ multiplex PCR; TCRdb's copy has only in-frame clones and leaves some out. For V, J and clone size, that table is used; D and trimming come from the DNA. This sample carries around 150,000 clones, about 86% of them seen once, and the ten largest clones take approximately 10%. This CDR3 is 14 amino acids long. Per the germline V gene, CDR1 is SQVTM and CDR2 is ANQGSEA. Trimming took off 5 bases at V and 0 bases at J, with 10 bases between the two ends. This clone was counted once.

The chain joins TRBV29-1 to TRBJ1-4, with unresolved D. Sequencing used peripheral blood. The sequence was obtained from a woman aged 70-85 years with COVID-19, enrolled during active disease. The CDR3 DNA is TGCAGCGTTCCCCAGGATGCAACTAATGAAAAACTGTTTTTT. It is translated as CSVPQDATNEKLFF.